The 15 T cell receptor beta chains below were found in one sample sequenced in a study of T cell responses to AZD1222 COVID-19 vaccine. Sequencing used immunoSEQ multiplex PCR; TCRdb keeps in-frame clones, though not all of them. The sample lists under 60,000 clones; roughly four fifths were seen once. The material was peripheral blood, obtained on day 0 of AZD1222 vaccination. These receptors all stem from an adult in good health.

The chain is built from TRBV19 and TRBJ2-1; D ambiguous. The V and J ends lost 8 bases and 0 bases respectively, with 14 bases between them. The CDR3 runs 15 residues. The germline V gene has CDR1 LNHDA and CDR2 SQIVND (reference sequence). CDR3 in amino acids: CASSEARSSYNEQFF. CDR3 nucleotides: TGTGCCAGTTCCGAGGCCCGGAGCTCCTACAATGAGCAGTTCTTC.

V is TRBV5-6 and J is TRBJ1-6; tentative D call: TRBD1 (6 bases). Germline values: CDR1 SGHDT, CDR2 YYEEEE. The CDR3 loop spans 16 amino acids. V gave up 1 base and J gave up 9 bases, with 17 bases separating them. This chain's CDR3 is CASSLRAGGRSSPLHF. The DNA of the CDR3 is TGTGCCAGCAGCTTGAGGGCCGGGGGGCGTTCTTCACCCCTCCACTTT.

The chain is built from TRBV27 and TRBJ2-6; no clear D gene. Germline values: CDR1 MNHEY, CDR2 SMNVEV (reference sequence). V was cut by 2 bases and J by 2 bases, with 4 bases left in between. CDR3 length equals 14 residues. As DNA, the CDR3 is TGTGCCAGCAGTTTACAGCCTGGGGCCAACGTCCTGACTTTC. It translates to CASSLQPGANVLTF.

This clone showed up just a few times. The gene calls are TRBV7-2 and TRBJ1-1; D remains unclear. This CDR3 region has 12 residues. V lost 2 bases and J lost 8, with 9 bases in between. Germline V lookup: CDR1 SGHTA, CDR2 FQGNSA. The CDR3 bases are TGTGCCAGCAGCTTACCCGGGATCGAAGCTTTCTTT. Residues: CASSLPGIEAFF.

V is TRBV18 and J is TRBJ2-5; D uncertain. Germline CDR1 KGHSH, CDR2 LQKENI. CDR3 length equals 13 residues. V dropped 0 bases and J dropped 5 bases, with 7 bases sitting between them. CDR3 DNA sequence: TGTGCCAGCTCACCACCGGAAAGCGAGACCCAGTACTTC. The encoded protein is CASSPPESETQYF.

This clone was detected once. CDR3 sequence (DNA): TGTGCCAGTACCGATCGTCGGGGACAGGGATCGTACGAGCAGTACTTC. Protein product: CASTDRRGQGSYEQYF. The chain recombines TRBV19 with TRBJ2-7; 9 bases are shared with TRBD1. Germline V gene data show CDR1 as LNHDA and CDR2 as SQIVND (reference sequence). The V segment lost 7 bases and the J segment 4 bases; nucleotides outside the gene matches: 14. The CDR3 totals 16 residues.

The chain carries TRBV9 and TRBJ2-3; TRBD2 agrees at 9 bases. The CDR3 contains 17 residues. V shed 3 bases and J 7 bases; nucleotides not matched to a gene: 15. Germline V gives CDR1 SGDLS, CDR2 YYNGEE. CDR3 in amino acids: CASSASPGTSTRNTQYF. The CDR3, as DNA: TGTGCCAGCAGCGCCTCCCCCGGGACTAGCACTCGCAATACGCAGTATTTT.

The CDR3 region is CASRTGVKDTEAFF. Written as DNA, the CDR3 is TGCGCCAGCAGGACAGGGGTTAAGGACACTGAAGCTTTCTTT. This chain joins TRBV5-1 and TRBJ1-1, with TRBD1 matching over 8 bases. Unmatched junction bases numbered 6, after V lost 5 bases and J lost 3 bases. CDR3 length: 14 amino acids. Germline CDR1 and CDR2: SGHRS and YFSETQ. Based on the CDR3 plus reference TRBV5-1 and TRBJ1-1, the full variable domain is KAGVTQTPRYLIKTRGQQVTLSCSPISGHRSVSWYQQTPGQGLQFLFEYFSETQRNKGNFPGRFSGRQFSNSRSEMNVSTLELGDSALYLCASRTGVKDTEAFFGQGTRLTVV.

The chain employs TRBV6-2 or TRBV6-3 and TRBJ1-5; 7 bases match TRBD1. The V gene end was trimmed by 5 bases and the J gene end by 2 bases; junction bases not matched to a gene: 6. Germline CDR1 reads MNHEY; CDR2 reads SVGEGT. CDR3 length: 15 amino acids. Here the CDR3 reads CASSAGGGGNQPQHF. In DNA, the CDR3 is TGTGCCAGCAGTGCCGGAGGGGGCGGCAATCAGCCCCAGCATTTT.

V is TRBV4-1 and J is TRBJ1-1; D possibly corresponds to TRBD1 (6 bases). The CDR3 extends over 15 amino acids. From germline, CDR1 is MGHRA and CDR2 YSYEKL. Trimming stripped 3 bases from V and 2 bases from J, with 13 bases between. The CDR3 region is CASSQETGHNTEAFF. CDR3 DNA: TGCGCCAGCAGCCAGGAGACAGGACATAACACTGAAGCTTTCTTT.

The V and J genes are TRBV19 and TRBJ1-2, with 7 bases that match TRBD1. The trim removed 8 bases at V and 4 bases at J, leaving 16 bases unmatched. The germline V gene encodes CDR1 LNHDA and CDR2 SQIVND (reference sequence). This CDR3 contains 16 residues. The chain's CDR3 is CASGTRVRQGTYGYTF. DNA for the CDR3: TGTGCCAGTGGTACTCGAGTGCGACAGGGTACCTATGGCTACACCTTC.

This rearrangement joins TRBV29-1 to TRBJ1-5, with TRBD1 as a possible D gene (5 bases). Trimming shortened V by 4 bases and J by 6 bases, and 16 bases separated the two germline ends. The CDR3 has 14 residues. Germline CDR1 and CDR2: SQVTM and ANQGSEA. CDR3 loop: CSVGLSGGGQPQHF. The CDR3 nucleotides are TGCAGCGTTGGCCTGTCGGGGGGAGGTCAGCCCCAGCATTTT.

CDR3 protein: CASSFGAGGRYEKLFF. CDR3 DNA: TGTGCCAGCAGCTTCGGCGCAGGGGGCCGTTATGAAAAACTGTTTTTT. V and J are TRBV5-5 and TRBJ1-4; 8 positions agree with TRBD1. V lost 2 bases and J lost 6; bases outside the gene matches: 9. This CDR3 is built from 16 residues. Germline V lookup: CDR1 SGHKS, CDR2 YYEKEE (reference sequence).

The CDR3 here is CASSTVMGRGNTEAFF. The CDR3 coding sequence is TGTGCCAGTAGTACAGTAATGGGCAGGGGGAACACTGAAGCTTTCTTT. The chain joins TRBV19 to TRBJ1-1, with a weak D call TRBD1 (6 bases). The CDR3 is 16 residues long. Between the trimmed V and J ends, which lost 4 bases and 1 base, there was a span of 16 bases. Germline values: CDR1 LNHDA, CDR2 SQIVND (reference sequence).

The rearrangement links TRBV7-8 to TRBJ2-2, with 7 bases lining up with TRBD1. The ends lost 5 bases at V and 0 bases at J; junction bases unmatched: 9. The length of the CDR3 is 17 residues. Germline values: CDR1 SGHVS, CDR2 FQNEAQ. The CDR3 coding sequence is TGTGCCAGCAGCCCGGACAGGCAGGACGCGAACACCGGGGAGCTGTTTTTT. Translating gives CASSPDRQDANTGELFF.